This T cell receptor (beta chain) was identified during a study of blood T cell repertoires in COVID-19. For the study at large: Italy, Spain and the United States were the sources of the convalescent and acute COVID-19 samples. Sources were T cells, B-cell-depleted T cells, or PBMCs; the material itself was cDNA or gDNA.

Per the germline V gene, CDR1 is SGHAT and CDR2 is FQNNGV. Trimming cost V 6 bases and J 0 bases; bases outside gene matches: 6. The CDR3 is 15 amino acids. In the source study's methods: Counts of nucleated cells, estimated from reference gene primer amplification, were obtained. Here immunoSEQ multiplex PCR was the method, and the copy in TCRdb shows in-frame clones only, minus some. V, J and clone size are taken as reported in that table, and D and trimming were inferred from the DNA itself. The table lists about 200,000 clones, approximately 91% of them singletons. In the case of this clone: A much larger clone lies a single base off, so this may be a read error.

V gene TRBV11-2 combines with J gene TRBJ2-7, with 9 nucleotides matching TRBD2. Sequencing was performed on peripheral blood. The TCR was taken from a man aged 18 to 35 with active or convalescent COVID-19. CDR3 protein: CASSLTSGSSYEQYF. In DNA form, the CDR3 reads TGTGCCAGCAGTTTGACTAGCGGAAGCTCCTACGAGCAGTACTTC. The entire variable domain, with the rest obtained from reference TRBV11-2 and TRBJ2-7, is as follows: EAGVAQSPRYKIIEKRQSVAFWCNPISGHATLYWYQQILGQGPKLLIQFQNNGVVDDSQLPKDRFSAERLKGVDSTLKIQPAKLEDSAVYLCASSLTSGSSYEQYFGPGTRLTVT.